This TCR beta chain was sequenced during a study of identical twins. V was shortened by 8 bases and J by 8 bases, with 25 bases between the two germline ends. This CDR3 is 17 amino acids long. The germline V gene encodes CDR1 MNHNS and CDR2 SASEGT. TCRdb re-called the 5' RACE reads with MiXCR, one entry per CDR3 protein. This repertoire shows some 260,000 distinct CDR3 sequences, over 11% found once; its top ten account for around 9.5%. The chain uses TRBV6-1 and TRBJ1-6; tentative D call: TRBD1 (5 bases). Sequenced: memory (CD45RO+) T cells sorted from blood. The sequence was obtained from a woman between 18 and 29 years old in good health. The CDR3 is CASSRGRGTEQHSPLHF. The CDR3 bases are TGTGCCAGCTCCCGAGGGCGGGGGACCGAACAACATTCACCCCTCCACTTT.